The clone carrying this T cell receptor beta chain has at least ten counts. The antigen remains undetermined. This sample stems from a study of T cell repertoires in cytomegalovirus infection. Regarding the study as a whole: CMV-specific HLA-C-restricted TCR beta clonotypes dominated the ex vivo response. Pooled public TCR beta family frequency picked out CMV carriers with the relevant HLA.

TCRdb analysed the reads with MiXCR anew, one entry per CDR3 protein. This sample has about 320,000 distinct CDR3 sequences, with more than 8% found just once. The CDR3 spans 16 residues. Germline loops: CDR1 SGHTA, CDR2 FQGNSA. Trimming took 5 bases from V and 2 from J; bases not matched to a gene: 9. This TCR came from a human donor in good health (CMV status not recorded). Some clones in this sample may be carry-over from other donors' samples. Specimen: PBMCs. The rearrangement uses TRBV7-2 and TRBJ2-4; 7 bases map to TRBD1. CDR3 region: CASSPRQGGPKNIQYF. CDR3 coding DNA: TGTGCCAGCAGCCCCCGACAGGGCGGTCCCAAAAACATTCAGTACTTC. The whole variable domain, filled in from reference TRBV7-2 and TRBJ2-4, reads GAGVSQSPSNKVTEKGKDVELRCDPISGHTALYWYRQSLGQGLEFLIYFQGNSAPDKSGLPSDRFSAERTGGSVSTLTIQRTQQEDSAVYLCASSPRQGGPKNIQYFGAGTRLSVL.